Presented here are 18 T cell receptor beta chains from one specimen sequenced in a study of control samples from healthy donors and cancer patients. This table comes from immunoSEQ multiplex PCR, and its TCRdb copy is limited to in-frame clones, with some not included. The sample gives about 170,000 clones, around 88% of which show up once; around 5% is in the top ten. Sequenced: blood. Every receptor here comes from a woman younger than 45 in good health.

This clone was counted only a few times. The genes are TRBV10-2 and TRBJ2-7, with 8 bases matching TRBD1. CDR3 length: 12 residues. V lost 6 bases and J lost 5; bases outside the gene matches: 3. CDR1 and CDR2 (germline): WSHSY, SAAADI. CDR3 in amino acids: CASSPTGDEQYV. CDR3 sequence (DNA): TGCGCCAGCAGCCCGACAGGGGACGAGCAGTACGTC.

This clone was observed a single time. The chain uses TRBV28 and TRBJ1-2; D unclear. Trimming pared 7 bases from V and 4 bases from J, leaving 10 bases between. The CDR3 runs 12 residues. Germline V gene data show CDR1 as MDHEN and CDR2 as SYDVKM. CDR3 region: CASKQEPYGYTF. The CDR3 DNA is TGTGCCAGCAAGCAGGAACCCTATGGCTACACCTTC.

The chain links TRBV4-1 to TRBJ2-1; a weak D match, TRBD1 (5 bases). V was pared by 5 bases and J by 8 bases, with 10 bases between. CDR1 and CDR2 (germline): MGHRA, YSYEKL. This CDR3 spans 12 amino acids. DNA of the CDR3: TGCGCCAGCAGCACATTAGGGGATGAGCAGTTCTTC. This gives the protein CASSTLGDEQFF.

The CDR3 sequence: CASSLHRGYRSYEQYF. The CDR3 nucleotides read TGTGCCAGCAGCCTACACCGCGGTTATAGGTCCTACGAGCAGTACTTC. The chain couples TRBV21-1 to TRBJ2-7; the D call in the table, TRBD2, was not verified against the DNA. TRBV21-1 has pseudogene status. The CDR3 runs to 16 residues.

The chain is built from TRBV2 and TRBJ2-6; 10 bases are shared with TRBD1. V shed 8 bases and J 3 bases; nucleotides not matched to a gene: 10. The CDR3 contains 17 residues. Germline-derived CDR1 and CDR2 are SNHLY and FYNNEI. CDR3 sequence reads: CASASGTGAGGANVLTF. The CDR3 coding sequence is TGTGCCAGCGCCTCCGGGACAGGGGCGGGTGGGGCCAACGTCCTGACTTTC.

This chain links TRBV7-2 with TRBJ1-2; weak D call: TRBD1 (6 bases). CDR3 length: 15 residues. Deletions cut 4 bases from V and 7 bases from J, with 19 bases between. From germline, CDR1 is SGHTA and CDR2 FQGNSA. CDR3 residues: CASSYRRTGYPGYTF. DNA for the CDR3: TGTGCCAGCAGCTACCGGCGAACAGGGTACCCTGGCTACACCTTC.

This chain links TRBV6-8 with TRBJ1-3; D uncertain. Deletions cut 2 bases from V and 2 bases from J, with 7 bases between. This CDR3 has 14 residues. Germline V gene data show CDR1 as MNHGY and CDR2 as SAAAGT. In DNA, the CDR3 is TGTGCCAGCAGTTACAGGATAACTGGAAACACCATATATTTT. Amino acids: CASSYRITGNTIYF.

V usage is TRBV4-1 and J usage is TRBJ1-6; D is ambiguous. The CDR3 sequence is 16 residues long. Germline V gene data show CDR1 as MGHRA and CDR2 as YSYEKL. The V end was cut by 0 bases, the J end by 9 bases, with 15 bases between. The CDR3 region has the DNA TGCGCCAGCAGCCAAGATGAGATCAAGACCCCTTCACCCCTCCACTTT. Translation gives CASSQDEIKTPSPLHF.

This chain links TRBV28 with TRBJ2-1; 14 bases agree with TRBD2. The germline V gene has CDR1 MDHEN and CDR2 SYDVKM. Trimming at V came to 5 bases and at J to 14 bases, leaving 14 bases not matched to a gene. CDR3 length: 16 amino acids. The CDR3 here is CASSPYGTSGSRVEFF. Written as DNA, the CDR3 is TGTGCCAGCAGTCCTTATGGGACTAGCGGGAGCAGGGTCGAGTTCTTC.

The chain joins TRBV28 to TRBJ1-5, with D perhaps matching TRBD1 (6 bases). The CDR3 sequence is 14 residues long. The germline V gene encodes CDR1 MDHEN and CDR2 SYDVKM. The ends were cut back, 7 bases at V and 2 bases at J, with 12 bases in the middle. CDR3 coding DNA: TGTGCCAGCATTGAACAGGGTGGCAATCAGCCCCAGCATTTT. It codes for CASIEQGGNQPQHF.

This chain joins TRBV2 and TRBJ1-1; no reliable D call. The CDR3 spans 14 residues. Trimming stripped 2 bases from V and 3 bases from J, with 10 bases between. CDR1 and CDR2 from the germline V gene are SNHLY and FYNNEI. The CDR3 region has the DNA TGTGCCAGCAGTGAAAGACCGTCATACACTGAAGCTTTCTTT. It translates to CASSERPSYTEAFF.

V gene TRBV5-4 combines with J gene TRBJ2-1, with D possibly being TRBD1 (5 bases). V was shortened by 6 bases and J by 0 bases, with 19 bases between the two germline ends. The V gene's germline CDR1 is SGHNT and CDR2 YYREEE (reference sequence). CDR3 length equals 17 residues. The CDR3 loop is CASTESDSLYSYNEQFF. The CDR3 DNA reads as TGTGCCAGCACCGAATCCGACAGCCTATACTCCTACAATGAGCAGTTCTTC.

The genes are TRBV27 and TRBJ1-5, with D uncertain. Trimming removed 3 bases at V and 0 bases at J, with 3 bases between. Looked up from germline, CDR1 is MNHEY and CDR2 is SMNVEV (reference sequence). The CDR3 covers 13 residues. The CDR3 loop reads CASSFNSNQPQHF. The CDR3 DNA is TGTGCCAGCAGTTTTAATAGCAATCAGCCCCAGCATTTT.

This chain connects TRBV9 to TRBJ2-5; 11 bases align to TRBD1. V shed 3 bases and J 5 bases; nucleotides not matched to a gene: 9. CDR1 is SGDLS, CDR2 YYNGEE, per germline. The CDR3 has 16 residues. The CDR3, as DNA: TGTGCCAGCAGCGACCCGAGGACAGGGGGCAGCGAGACCCAGTACTTC. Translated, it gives CASSDPRTGGSETQYF.

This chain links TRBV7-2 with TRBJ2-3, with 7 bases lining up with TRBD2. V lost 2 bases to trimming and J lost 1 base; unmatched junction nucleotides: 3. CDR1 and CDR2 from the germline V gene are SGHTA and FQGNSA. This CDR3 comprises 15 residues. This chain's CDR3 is CASSLSGARTDTQYF. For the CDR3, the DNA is TGTGCCAGCAGCTTAAGCGGGGCACGCACAGATACGCAGTATTTT.

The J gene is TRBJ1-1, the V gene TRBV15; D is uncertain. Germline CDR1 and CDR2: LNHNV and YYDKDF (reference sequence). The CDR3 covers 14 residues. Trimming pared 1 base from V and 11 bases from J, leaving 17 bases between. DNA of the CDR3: TGTGCCACCAGCAGAGGTATTCAGGACCCCCGGGCTTTCTTT. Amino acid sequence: CATSRGIQDPRAFF.

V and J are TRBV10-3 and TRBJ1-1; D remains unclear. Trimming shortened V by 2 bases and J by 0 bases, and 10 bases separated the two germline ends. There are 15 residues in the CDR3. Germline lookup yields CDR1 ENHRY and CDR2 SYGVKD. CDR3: CAISELTGMNTEAFF. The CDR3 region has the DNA TGTGCCATCAGTGAGCTCACGGGGATGAACACTGAAGCTTTCTTT.

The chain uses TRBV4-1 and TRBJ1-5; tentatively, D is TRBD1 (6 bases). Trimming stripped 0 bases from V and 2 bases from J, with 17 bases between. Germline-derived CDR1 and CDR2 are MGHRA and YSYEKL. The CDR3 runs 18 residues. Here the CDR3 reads CASSQDSLGGMGNQPQHF. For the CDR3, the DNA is TGCGCCAGCAGCCAAGATTCCTTGGGGGGCATGGGCAATCAGCCCCAGCATTTT.